A selection of T cell receptor beta chains follows, all from one sample in a study of neurological immune-mediated disorders. TCRdb processed the 5' RACE reads anew with MiXCR; each CDR3 protein has one entry. The table includes some 87,000 distinct CDR3 sequences, 5.8% detected once. Material for sequencing was PBMCs. These receptors were obtained from an older woman with multiple sclerosis. Each CDR3 is given with its conserved first and last residue. The D gene is left open where the match is weak. Where a row states a size, it is once, few, many or the class of an expanded clone; other rows omit it.

few	TRBD2	TRBJ2-7	TRBV5-1	16	CASSLGPSGTPYEQYF
few	TRBD1	TRBJ2-7	TRBV6-5	12	CASQDRGREQYF
many	NA	TRBJ1-5	TRBV4-2	15	CASSQPGQSNQPQHF
many	NA	TRBJ2-5	TRBV7-9	14	CASSLGEGTETQYF
many	TRBD1	TRBJ1-4	TRBV6-1	12	CASSESKGQKFF
once	TRBD1	TRBJ2-7	TRBV6-6	15	CAIRPADRVPYEQYF
many	TRBD1	TRBJ1-2	TRBV20-1	13	CSAWTGADYGYTF
many	NA	TRBJ1-3	TRBV28	15	CASLLHGARGNTIYF
many	NA	TRBJ1-4	TRBV5-5	16	CASSFRHPATNEKLFF
many	TRBD2	TRBJ2-1	TRBV5-1	14	CASSLAGGAPEQFF
NA	TRBD1	TRBJ2-1	TRBV28	16	CASSSFRGQANNEQFF
many	NA	TRBJ2-7	TRBV4-1	15	CASSQGQDPVYEQYF
few	TRBD1	TRBJ1-1	TRBV6-1	15	CASIRGQGRNTEAFF
many	TRBD1	TRBJ2-2	TRBV5-6	18	CASSGFTGTGGFGGELFF
many	NA	TRBJ2-3	TRBV5-5	12	CASSFVADTQYF
many	TRBD1	TRBJ1-2	TRBV20-1	13	CSAPGFGTAGYTF
many	TRBD2	TRBJ2-3	TRBV12-3/TRBV12-4	14	CASIQRGPGDTQYF
many	TRBD1	TRBJ1-2	TRBV7-9	14	CASSLTGQGNGYTF
many	NA	TRBJ1-4	TRBV6-6	14	CASRPGRSNEKLFF
many	NA	TRBJ1-6	TRBV7-9	17	CASSLAAQRSYNSPLHF
NA	NA	TRBJ2-7	TRBV20-1	13	CSAQLVGTYEQYF
many	NA	TRBJ2-4	TRBV29-1	14	CSVERGGAKNIQYF
many	NA	TRBJ2-5	TRBV5-1	11	CASSLRETQYF
NA	NA	TRBJ1-4	TRBV5-1	15	CASSFAGRADEKLFF